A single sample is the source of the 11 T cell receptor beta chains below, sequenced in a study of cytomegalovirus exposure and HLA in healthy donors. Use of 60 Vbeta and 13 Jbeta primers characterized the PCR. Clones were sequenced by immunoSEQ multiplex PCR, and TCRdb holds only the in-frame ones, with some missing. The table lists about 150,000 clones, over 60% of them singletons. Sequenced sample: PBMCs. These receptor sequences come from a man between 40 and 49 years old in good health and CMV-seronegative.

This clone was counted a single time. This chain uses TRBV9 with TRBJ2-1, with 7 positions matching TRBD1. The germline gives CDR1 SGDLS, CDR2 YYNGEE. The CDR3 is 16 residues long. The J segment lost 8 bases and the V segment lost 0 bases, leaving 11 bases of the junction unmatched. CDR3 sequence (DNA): TGTGCCAGCAGCGTAGTTCTGGGAACAGGGGTCCATGAGCAGTTCTTC. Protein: CASSVVLGTGVHEQFF.

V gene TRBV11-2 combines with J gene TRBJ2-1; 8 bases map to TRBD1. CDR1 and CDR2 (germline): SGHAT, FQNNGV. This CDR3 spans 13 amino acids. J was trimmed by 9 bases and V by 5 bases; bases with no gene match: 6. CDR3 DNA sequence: TGTGCCAGCAGCCGGGACAGGAGGGGTGAGCAGTTCTTC. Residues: CASSRDRRGEQFF.

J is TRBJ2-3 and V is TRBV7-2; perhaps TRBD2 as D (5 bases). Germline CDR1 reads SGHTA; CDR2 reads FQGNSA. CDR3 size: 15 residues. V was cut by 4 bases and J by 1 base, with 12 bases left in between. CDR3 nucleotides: TGTGCCAGCAGCTATGGCGGGTCGGGCACAGATACGCAGTATTTT. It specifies CASSYGGSGTDTQYF.

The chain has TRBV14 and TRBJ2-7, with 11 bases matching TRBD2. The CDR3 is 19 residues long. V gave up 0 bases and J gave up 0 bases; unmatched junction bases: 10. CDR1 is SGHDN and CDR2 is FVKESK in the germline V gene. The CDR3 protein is CASSQDKGSSGGSSYEQYF. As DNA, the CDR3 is TGTGCCAGCAGCCAAGATAAGGGGTCTAGCGGGGGGAGCTCCTACGAGCAGTACTTC.

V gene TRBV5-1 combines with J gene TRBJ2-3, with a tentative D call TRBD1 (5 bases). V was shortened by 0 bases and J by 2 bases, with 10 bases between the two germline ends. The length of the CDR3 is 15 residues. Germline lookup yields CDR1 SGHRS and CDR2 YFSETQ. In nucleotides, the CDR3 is TGCGCCAGCAGCTTGGATGACAGCAACACAGATACGCAGTATTTT. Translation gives CASSLDDSNTDTQYF.

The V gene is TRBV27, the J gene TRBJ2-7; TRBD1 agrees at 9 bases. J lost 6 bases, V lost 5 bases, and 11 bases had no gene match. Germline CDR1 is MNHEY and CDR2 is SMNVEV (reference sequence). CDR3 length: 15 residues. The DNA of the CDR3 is TGTGCCAGCAGTCCTCCGGGACAGGGTATTAGCGAGCAGTACTTC. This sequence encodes CASSPPGQGISEQYF.

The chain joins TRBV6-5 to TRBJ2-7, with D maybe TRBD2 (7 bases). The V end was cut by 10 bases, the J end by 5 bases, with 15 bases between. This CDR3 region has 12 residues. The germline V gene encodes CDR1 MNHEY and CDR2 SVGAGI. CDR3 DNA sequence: TGTGCCACACGGCGGGGGCTTGACGAGCAGTACTTC. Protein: CATRRGLDEQYF.

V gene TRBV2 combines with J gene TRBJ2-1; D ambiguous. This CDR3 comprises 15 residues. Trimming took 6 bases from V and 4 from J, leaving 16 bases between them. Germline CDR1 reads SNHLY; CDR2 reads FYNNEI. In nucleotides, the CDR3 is TGTGCCAGCAGACTCCTCCTTACAGCTTACAATGAGCAGTTCTTC. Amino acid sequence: CASRLLLTAYNEQFF.

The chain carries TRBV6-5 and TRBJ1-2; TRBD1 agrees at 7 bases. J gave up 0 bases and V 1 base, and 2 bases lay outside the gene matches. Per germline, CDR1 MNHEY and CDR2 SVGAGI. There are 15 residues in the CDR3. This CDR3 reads CASSYYRGSNYGYTF. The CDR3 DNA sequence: TGTGCCAGCAGTTACTACAGGGGATCTAACTATGGCTACACCTTC.

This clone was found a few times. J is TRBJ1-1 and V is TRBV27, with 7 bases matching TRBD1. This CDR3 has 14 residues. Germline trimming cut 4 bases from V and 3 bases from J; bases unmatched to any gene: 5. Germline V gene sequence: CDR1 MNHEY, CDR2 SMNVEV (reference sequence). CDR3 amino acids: CASSSTGVDTEAFF. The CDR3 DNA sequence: TGTGCCAGCAGTTCAACAGGGGTGGACACTGAAGCTTTCTTT.

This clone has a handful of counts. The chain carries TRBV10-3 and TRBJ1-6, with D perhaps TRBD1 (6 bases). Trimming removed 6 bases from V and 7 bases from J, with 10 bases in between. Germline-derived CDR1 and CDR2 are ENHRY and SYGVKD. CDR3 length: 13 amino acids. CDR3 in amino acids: CAIRRQENSPLHF. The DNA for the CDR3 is TGTGCCATCAGAAGACAGGAAAATTCACCCCTCCACTTT.